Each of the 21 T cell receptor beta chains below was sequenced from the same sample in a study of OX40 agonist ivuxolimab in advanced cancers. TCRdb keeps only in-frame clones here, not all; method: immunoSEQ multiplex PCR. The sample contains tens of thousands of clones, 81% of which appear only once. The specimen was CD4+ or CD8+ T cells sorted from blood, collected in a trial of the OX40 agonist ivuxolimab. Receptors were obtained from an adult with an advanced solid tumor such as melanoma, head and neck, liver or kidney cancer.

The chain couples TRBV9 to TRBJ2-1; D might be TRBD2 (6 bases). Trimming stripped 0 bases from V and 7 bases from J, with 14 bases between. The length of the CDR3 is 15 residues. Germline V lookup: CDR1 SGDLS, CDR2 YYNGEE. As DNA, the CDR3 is TGTGCCAGCAGCGTAGGGCCGGGAGCGGGTAATGAGCAGTTCTTC. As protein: CASSVGPGAGNEQFF. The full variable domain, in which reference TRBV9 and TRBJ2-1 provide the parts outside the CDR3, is DSGVTQTPKHLITATGQRVTLRCSPRSGDLSVYWYQQSLDQGLQFLIQYYNGEERAKGNILERFSAQQFPDLHSELNLSSLELGDSALYFCASSVGPGAGNEQFFGPGTRLTVL.

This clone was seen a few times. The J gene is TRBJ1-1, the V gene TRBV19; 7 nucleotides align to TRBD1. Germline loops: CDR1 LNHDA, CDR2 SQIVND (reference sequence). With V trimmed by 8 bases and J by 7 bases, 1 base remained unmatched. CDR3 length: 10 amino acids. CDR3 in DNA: TGTGCCAGTCGACAGGGTGAAGCTTTCTTT. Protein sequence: CASRQGEAFF.

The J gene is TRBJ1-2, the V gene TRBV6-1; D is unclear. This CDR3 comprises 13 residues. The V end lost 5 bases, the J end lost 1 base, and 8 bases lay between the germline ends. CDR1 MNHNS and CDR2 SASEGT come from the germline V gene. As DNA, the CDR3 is TGTGCCAGCAGTTTCGGGAGTAACTATGGCTACACCTTC. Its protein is CASSFGSNYGYTF.

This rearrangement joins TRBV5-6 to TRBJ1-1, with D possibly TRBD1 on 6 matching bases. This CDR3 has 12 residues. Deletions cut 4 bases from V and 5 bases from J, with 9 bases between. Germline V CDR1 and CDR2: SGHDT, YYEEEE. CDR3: CASSRRGTEAFF. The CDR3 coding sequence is TGTGCCAGCAGCCGAAGGGGGACTGAAGCTTTCTTT.

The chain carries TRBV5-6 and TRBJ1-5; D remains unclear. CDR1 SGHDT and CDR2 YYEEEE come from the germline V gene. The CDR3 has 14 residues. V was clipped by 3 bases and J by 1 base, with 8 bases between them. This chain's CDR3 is CASSSGDSNQPQHF. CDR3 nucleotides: TGTGCCAGCAGCTCTGGAGACAGCAATCAGCCCCAGCATTTT.

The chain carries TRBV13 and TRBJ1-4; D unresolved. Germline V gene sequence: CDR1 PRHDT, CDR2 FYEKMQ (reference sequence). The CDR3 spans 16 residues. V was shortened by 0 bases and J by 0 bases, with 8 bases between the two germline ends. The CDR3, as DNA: TGTGCCAGCAGCTTAGGCGGGTTTGCAACTAATGAAAAACTGTTTTTT. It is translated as CASSLGGFATNEKLFF.

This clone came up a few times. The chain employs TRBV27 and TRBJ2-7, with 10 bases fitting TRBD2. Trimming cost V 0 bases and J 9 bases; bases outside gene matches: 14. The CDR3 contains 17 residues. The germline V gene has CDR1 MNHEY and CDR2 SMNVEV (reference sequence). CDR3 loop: CASSLSPSGSSFSWQYF. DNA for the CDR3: TGTGCCAGCAGTTTATCGCCTAGCGGGAGTAGCTTTTCTTGGCAGTACTTC.

The CDR3 nucleotides are TGTGCCAGCACCGACGGATACGAGCAGTACGTC. Its protein product is CASTDGYEQYV. The rearrangement joins TRBV6-1 to TRBJ2-7; D unresolved. V was shortened by 7 bases and J by 4 bases, with 8 bases between the two germline ends. The CDR3 is 11 residues long. In germline, CDR1 is MNHNS, CDR2 SASEGT.

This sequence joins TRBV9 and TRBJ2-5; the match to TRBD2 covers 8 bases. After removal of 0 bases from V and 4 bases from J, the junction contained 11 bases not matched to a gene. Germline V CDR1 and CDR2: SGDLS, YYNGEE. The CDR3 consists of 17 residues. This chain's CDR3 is CASSVDGLAPRGETQYF. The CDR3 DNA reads TGTGCCAGCAGCGTAGATGGACTAGCCCCCAGGGGAGAGACCCAGTACTTC.

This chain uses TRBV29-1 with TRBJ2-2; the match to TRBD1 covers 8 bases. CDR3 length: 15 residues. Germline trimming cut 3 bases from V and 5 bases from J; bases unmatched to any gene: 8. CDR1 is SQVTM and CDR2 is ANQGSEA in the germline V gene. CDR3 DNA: TGCAGCGTTGACCGTCAGGGGGCAATGACCGGGGAGCTGTTTTTT. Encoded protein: CSVDRQGAMTGELFF.

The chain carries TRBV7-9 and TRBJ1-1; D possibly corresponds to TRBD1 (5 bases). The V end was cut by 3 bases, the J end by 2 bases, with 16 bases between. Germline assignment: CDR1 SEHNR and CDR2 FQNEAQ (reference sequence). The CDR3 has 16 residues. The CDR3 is CASSFSEGQGNTEAFF. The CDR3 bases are TGTGCCAGCAGCTTCTCCGAGGGCCAGGGTAACACTGAAGCTTTCTTT.

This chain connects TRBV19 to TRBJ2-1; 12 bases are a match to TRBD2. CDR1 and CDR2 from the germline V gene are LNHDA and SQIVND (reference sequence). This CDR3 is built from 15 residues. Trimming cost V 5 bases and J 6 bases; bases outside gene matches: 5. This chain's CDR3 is CASSAGTSGFNEQFF. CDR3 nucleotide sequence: TGTGCCAGTAGTGCCGGGACTAGCGGGTTCAATGAGCAGTTCTTC.

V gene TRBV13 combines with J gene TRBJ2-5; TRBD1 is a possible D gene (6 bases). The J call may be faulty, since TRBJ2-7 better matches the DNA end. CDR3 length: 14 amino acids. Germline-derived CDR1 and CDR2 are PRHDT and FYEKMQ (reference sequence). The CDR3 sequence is CASSLGTGTYEQYF. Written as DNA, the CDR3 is TGTGCCAGCAGCTTAGGGACAGGTACCTACGAGCAGTACTTC.

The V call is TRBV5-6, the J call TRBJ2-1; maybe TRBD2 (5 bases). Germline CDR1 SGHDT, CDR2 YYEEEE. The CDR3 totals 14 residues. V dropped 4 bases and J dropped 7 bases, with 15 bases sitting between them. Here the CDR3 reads CASSAGPPPNEQFF. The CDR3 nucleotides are TGTGCCAGCAGCGCGGGCCCTCCGCCGAATGAGCAGTTCTTC.

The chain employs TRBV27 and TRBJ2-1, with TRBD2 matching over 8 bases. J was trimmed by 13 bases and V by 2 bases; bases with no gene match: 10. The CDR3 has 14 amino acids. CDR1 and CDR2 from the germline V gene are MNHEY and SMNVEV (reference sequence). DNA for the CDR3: TGTGCCAGCAGTTTAATCTCGGGGGGGCTGTTTCAGTTCTTC. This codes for CASSLISGGLFQFF.

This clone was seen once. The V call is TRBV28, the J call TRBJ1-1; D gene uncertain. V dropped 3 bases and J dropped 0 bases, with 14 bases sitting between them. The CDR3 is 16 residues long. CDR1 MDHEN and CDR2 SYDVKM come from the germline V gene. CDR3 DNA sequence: TGTGCCAGCAGTTTCCTCACGGAAAGCATGAACACTGAAGCTTTCTTT. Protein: CASSFLTESMNTEAFF.

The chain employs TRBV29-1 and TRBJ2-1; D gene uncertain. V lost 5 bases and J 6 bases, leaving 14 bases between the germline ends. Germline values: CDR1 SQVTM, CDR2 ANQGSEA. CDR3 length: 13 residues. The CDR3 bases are TGCAGCGTTAGCCCTCCTAACGCCAATGAGCAGTTCTTC. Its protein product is CSVSPPNANEQFF.

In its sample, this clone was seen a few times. In DNA form, the CDR3 reads TGTGCCAGCAGTTATGATGAAAAACTGTTTTTT. Translation: CASSYDEKLFF. V and J are TRBV28 and TRBJ1-4; D gene ambiguous. V was cut by 4 bases and J by 6 bases, with 3 bases left in between. Germline loops: CDR1 MDHEN, CDR2 SYDVKM. This CDR3 is built from 11 residues.

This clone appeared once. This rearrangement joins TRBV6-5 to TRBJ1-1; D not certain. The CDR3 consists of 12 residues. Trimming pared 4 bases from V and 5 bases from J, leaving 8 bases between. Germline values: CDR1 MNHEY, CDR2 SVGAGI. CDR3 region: CASSSSGTEAFF. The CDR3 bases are TGTGCCAGCAGTTCCTCGGGGACTGAAGCTTTCTTT.

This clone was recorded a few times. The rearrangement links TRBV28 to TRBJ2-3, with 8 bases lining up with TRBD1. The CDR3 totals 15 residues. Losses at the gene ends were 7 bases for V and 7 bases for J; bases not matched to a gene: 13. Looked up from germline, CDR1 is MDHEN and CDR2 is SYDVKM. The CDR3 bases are TGTGCCAGCATACCCACAGGGGGAAGCGCCAATACGCAGTATTTT. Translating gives CASIPTGGSANTQYF.

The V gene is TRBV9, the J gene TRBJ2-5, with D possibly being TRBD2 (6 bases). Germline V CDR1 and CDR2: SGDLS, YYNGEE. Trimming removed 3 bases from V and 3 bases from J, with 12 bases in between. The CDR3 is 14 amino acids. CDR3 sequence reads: CASSDRLEEETQYF. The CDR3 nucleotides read TGTGCCAGCAGCGATAGACTAGAAGAAGAGACCCAGTACTTC.